This is a list of T cell receptor beta chains from one sample in a study of T-cell memory formation after mild COVID-19. A single record per CDR3 protein comes from TCRdb applying MiXCR to the 5' RACE reads. This table holds 270,000 or so distinct CDR3 sequences, roughly 18% found once. Sequencing input: PBMCs or a T cell subset sorted from them (not recorded which). The source is a man aged 18-30 years who had mild COVID-19 (a few samples of this study predate the infection). Cell type and time point are not known. Both conserved end residues are part of each CDR3. Each record gives: D gene, J gene, V gene, clone size, CDR3 protein, CDR3 DNA. D genes are given only for firm matches. The listing skips clone size in some rows; elsewhere it reads once, few, many or a size class.

. TRBJ1-1 TRBV12-3/TRBV12-4 few CASRGLSEAFF TGTGCCAGCAGGGGGTTGTCTGAAGCTTTCTTT
. TRBJ2-2 TRBV12-3/TRBV12-4 . CASSRRPNTGELFF TGTGCCAGCAGTCGGAGGCCAAACACCGGGGAGCTGTTTTTT
. TRBJ2-6 TRBV10-3 . CAISESEDSGANVLTF TGTGCCATCAGTGAGTCGGAAGACTCTGGGGCCAACGTCCTGACTTTC
. TRBJ2-5 TRBV9 . CASSVSGKETQYF TGTGCCAGCAGCGTTTCAGGGAAAGAGACCCAGTACTTC
. TRBJ1-1 TRBV28 many CATSWGNTEAFF TGTGCCACCTCGTGGGGGAACACTGAAGCTTTCTTT
TRBD1 TRBJ1-4 TRBV25-1 . CASRQGEEEKLFF TGTGCCAGCAGACAGGGGGAAGAGGAAAAACTGTTTTTT
. TRBJ1-2 TRBV6-6 . CASDGDLYGVYGYTF TGTGCCAGCGACGGGGATTTATACGGCGTTTATGGCTACACCTTC
TRBD1 TRBJ1-2 TRBV28 few CASSNRGRWYGYTF TGTGCCAGCAGTAACAGGGGGCGGTGGTATGGCTACACCTTC
. TRBJ2-7 TRBV3-1 few CASSRGREQYF TGTGCCAGCAGCCGGGGGCGCGAGCAGTACTTC
. TRBJ1-6 TRBV25-1 . CASSGAGSYNSPLHF TGTGCCAGCAGTGGGGCGGGCTCCTATAATTCACCCCTCCACTTT
TRBD1 TRBJ1-1 TRBV4-1 few CASSQVVGTGGLATEAFF TGCGCCAGCAGCCAAGTCGTCGGGACAGGGGGCTTGGCCACTGAAGCTTTCTTT
. TRBJ1-1 TRBV28 once CASGKVSMGTEAFF TGTGCCAGCGGTAAGGTTTCAATGGGCACTGAAGCTTTCTTT
. TRBJ2-5 TRBV18 few CASSGIQGETQYF TGTGCCAGCTCAGGCATACAGGGTGAGACCCAGTACTTC
. TRBJ2-5 TRBV4-3 few CASSQGGGGETQYF TGCGCCAGCAGCCAAGGGGGGGGCGGCGAGACCCAGTACTTC
TRBD1 TRBJ1-2 TRBV9 . CASSVVSGGAGYTF TGTGCCAGCAGCGTAGTTTCAGGGGGCGCGGGCTACACCTTC
. TRBJ2-3 TRBV27 . CASSYLASGLIDTQYF TGTGCCAGCAGTTACCTAGCGTCGGGGTTGATCGATACGCAGTATTTT
TRBD1 TRBJ1-1 TRBV10-3 few CANQGAADTEAFF TGTGCCAACCAGGGGGCGGCGGACACTGAAGCTTTCTTT
TRBD1 TRBJ1-2 TRBV10-3 . CAISESILRDRANYGYTF TGTGCCATCAGTGAGTCGATCCTTCGGGACAGAGCTAACTATGGCTACACCTTC
. TRBJ2-1 TRBV5-1 . CASSLLGYSYNEQFF TGCGCCAGCAGCTTGTTGGGCTACTCCTACAATGAGCAGTTCTTC
. TRBJ2-7 TRBV7-9 few CASSLPRVGSFYEQYF TGTGCCAGCAGCTTACCCCGGGTAGGGTCGTTCTACGAGCAGTACTTC
. TRBJ2-5 TRBV3-1 . CASSPTPRVWETQYF TGTGCCAGCAGCCCAACGCCCCGCGTCTGGGAGACCCAGTACTTC
. TRBJ1-1 TRBV10-3 few CAISDGNSGNTEAFF TGTGCCATCAGTGACGGGAACAGCGGGAACACTGAAGCTTTCTTT
. TRBJ2-5 TRBV6-6 many CASRAPRRETQYF TGTGCCAGCAGGGCTCCTAGACGAGAGACCCAGTACTTC
TRBD2 TRBJ2-5 TRBV3-1 few CASSFTSGGAGETQYF TGTGCCAGCAGCTTCACTAGCGGGGGGGCAGGAGAGACCCAGTACTTC
. TRBJ1-1 TRBV5-1 . CASRRAGTEAFF TGCGCCAGCAGACGGGCAGGAACTGAAGCTTTCTTT
TRBD2 TRBJ2-2 TRBV6-5 many CASSYSVNSGVRELFF TGTGCCAGCAGTTACTCTGTGAATAGCGGGGTCCGGGAGCTGTTTTTT
. TRBJ1-2 TRBV6-6 . CASSYDGNYYGYTF TGTGCCAGCAGTTACGACGGAAATTACTATGGCTACACCTTC
. TRBJ1-1 TRBV11-3 . CASSTEGANTEAFF TGTGCCAGCAGCACAGAAGGTGCGAACACTGAAGCTTTCTTT
TRBD2 TRBJ2-1 TRBV6-2/TRBV6-3 . CASRMGLAGSNEQFF TGTGCCAGCAGAATGGGACTAGCGGGGTCCAATGAGCAGTTCTTC
. TRBJ1-2 TRBV4-3 few CASSQDLGTRGYTF TGCGCCAGCAGCCAAGATCTCGGGACAAGGGGCTACACCTTC
. TRBJ1-2 TRBV12-3/TRBV12-4 few CASSWAGNYGYTF TGTGCCAGCAGTTGGGCAGGAAACTATGGCTACACCTTC
. TRBJ2-7 TRBV5-1 few CASSLVPGGAGGSYEQYF TGCGCCAGCAGCTTGGTCCCAGGGGGCGCGGGAGGCTCCTACGAGCAGTACTTC
TRBD2 TRBJ2-1 TRBV20-1 many CSARDLTLAGAPHEQFF TGCAGTGCTAGAGATCTAACACTAGCGGGGGCCCCCCATGAGCAGTTCTTC
. TRBJ1-4 TRBV14 . CASSQDWGAEKLFF TGTGCCAGCAGCCAAGATTGGGGGGCTGAAAAACTGTTTTTT
TRBD2 TRBJ2-5 TRBV29-1 few CSVEEPGLAGFQETQYF TGCAGCGTTGAAGAACCGGGACTAGCGGGGTTCCAAGAGACCCAGTACTTC
. TRBJ2-3 TRBV4-3 . CASSQDLLSTDTQYF TGCGCCAGCAGCCAAGATCTACTAAGCACAGATACGCAGTATTTT
. TRBJ2-5 TRBV10-2 . CASSWGAGETQYF TGCGCCAGCAGTTGGGGGGCCGGGGAGACCCAGTACTTC
TRBD2 TRBJ2-3 TRBV18 many CASSPLSGVSDTQYF TGTGCCAGCTCACCCTTGAGCGGGGTGTCAGATACGCAGTATTTT
. TRBJ2-1 TRBV6-5 . CASSYLPGDEQFF TGTGCCAGCAGTTACCTACCAGGCGATGAGCAGTTCTTC
. TRBJ2-1 TRBV12-3/TRBV12-4 . CASSFGGVTYNEQFF TGTGCCAGCAGTTTCGGCGGGGTAACCTACAATGAGCAGTTCTTC
. TRBJ2-7 TRBV6-2/TRBV6-3 . CASTRGGPGDYEQYF TGTGCCAGCACCCGAGGAGGTCCGGGGGACTACGAGCAGTACTTC
. TRBJ2-1 TRBV2 few CASSEGTSRQFF TGTGCCAGCAGTGAGGGGACTTCACGCCAGTTCTTC
TRBD2 TRBJ2-1 TRBV20-1 few CSARDGAGGYNEQFF TGCAGTGCTAGAGACGGAGCGGGGGGTTACAATGAGCAGTTCTTC
. TRBJ1-1 TRBV1 many CTSSQDLSARMNTEAFF TGCACCAGCAGCCAAGATCTCTCGGCCAGGATGAACACTGAAGCTTTCTTT
. TRBJ1-1 TRBV28 few CASSEDGWTEAFF TGTGCCAGCAGTGAAGACGGGTGGACTGAAGCTTTCTTT
TRBD2 TRBJ2-1 TRBV7-9 few CASSLKRGGLDEQFF TGTGCCAGCAGCTTGAAGCGGGGGGGCCTCGATGAGCAGTTCTTC
TRBD1 TRBJ2-2 TRBV6-5 . CASPLRDRVSTGELFF TGTGCCAGCCCTCTACGGGACAGGGTTAGCACCGGGGAGCTGTTTTTT
TRBD1 TRBJ2-2 TRBV7-3 few CASRYTGAGELFF TGTGCCAGCAGATACACAGGGGCCGGGGAGCTGTTTTTT
. TRBJ1-2 TRBV5-1 few CASSFGDRGYGYTF TGCGCCAGCAGCTTCGGGGACCGAGGCTATGGCTACACCTTC
. TRBJ1-2 TRBV28 . CASNPSAGWYGYTF TGTGCCAGCAACCCATCGGCAGGGTGGTATGGCTACACCTTC
. TRBJ2-7 TRBV6-2/TRBV6-3 . CASMTAGPIYEQYF TGTGCCAGCATGACGGCGGGCCCCATCTACGAGCAGTACTTC
. TRBJ2-5 TRBV12-3/TRBV12-4 . CASRRTGGVETQYF TGTGCCAGCAGACGAACCGGGGGTGTCGAGACCCAGTACTTC
TRBD2 TRBJ2-1 TRBV20-1 few CSAIPGLAGNEQFF TGCAGTGCCATCCCGGGACTAGCGGGGAATGAGCAGTTCTTC
TRBD1 TRBJ2-1 TRBV7-8 many CASSTKTGGQGEYNEQFF TGTGCCAGCAGCACGAAGACCGGAGGACAGGGGGAATACAATGAGCAGTTCTTC
TRBD2 TRBJ2-5 TRBV29-1 . CSASTVERGKGETQYF TGCAGCGCCTCAACGGTCGAGCGGGGGAAGGGCGAGACCCAGTACTTC
. TRBJ1-1 TRBV4-1 few CASSLQQGVNTEAFF TGCGCCAGCAGCCTCCAACAGGGAGTGAACACTGAAGCTTTCTTT
. TRBJ2-3 TRBV20-1 . CSARNPGSDGDTQYF TGCAGTGCTAGGAATCCAGGGAGTGACGGTGATACGCAGTATTTT
. TRBJ2-5 TRBV15 few CATSRDVRAEETQYF TGTGCCACCAGCAGAGATGTCAGGGCAGAAGAGACCCAGTACTTC
. TRBJ2-5 TRBV12-3/TRBV12-4 few CASSPIGSLGETQYF TGTGCCAGCAGCCCGATCGGGTCCCTGGGGGAGACCCAGTACTTC
. TRBJ2-5 TRBV21-1 few CASSNSDRGLYQETQYF TGTGCCAGCAGCAATTCGGACAGGGGGCTGTACCAAGAGACCCAGTACTTC